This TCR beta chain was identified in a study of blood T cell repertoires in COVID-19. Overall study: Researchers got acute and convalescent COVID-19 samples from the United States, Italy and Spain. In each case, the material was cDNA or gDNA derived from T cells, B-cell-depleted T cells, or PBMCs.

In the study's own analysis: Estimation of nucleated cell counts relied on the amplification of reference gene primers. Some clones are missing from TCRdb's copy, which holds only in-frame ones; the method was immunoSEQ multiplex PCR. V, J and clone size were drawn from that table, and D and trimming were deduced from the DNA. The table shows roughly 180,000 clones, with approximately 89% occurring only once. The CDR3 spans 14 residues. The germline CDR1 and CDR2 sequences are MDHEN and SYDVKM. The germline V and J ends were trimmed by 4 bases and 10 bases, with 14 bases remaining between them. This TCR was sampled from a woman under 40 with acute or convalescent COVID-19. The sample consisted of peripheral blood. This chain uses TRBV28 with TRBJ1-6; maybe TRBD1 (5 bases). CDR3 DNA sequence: TGTGCCAGCAGTTCGGGGGGGGTAAAGTCACCCCTCCACTTT. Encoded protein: CASSSGGVKSPLHF. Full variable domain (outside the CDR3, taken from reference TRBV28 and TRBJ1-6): DVKVTQSSRYLVKRTGEKVFLECVQDMDHENMFWYRQDPGLGLRLIYFSYDVKMKEKGDIPEGYSVSREKKERFSLILESASTNQTSMYLCASSSGGVKSPLHFGNGTRLTVT.